This TCR beta chain was observed in a study of T cells after yellow fever vaccination. Whole-study context: Fractions with few cells were prepared using SMART-Seq v4 Ultra Low Input. Notes on the study in general: In post-booster samples, most primary-vaccination clones reappeared (about 97% CD4, roughly 90% CD8).

TCRdb reprocessed the 5' RACE reads via MiXCR and lists one record per CDR3 protein. The profile shows fewer than 450,000 distinct CDR3 sequences, around 3.9% of them singletons. Ten or more counts support this clonotype. Its antigen is still unknown. CDR1 is MGHRA and CDR2 is YSYEKL in the germline V gene. Between the trimmed V and J ends, which lost 0 bases and 8 bases, there was a span of 13 bases. The CDR3 totals 15 residues. The specimen was PBMCs, collected 5 days after the yellow fever booster vaccination. The TCR originated in a young man who received the YFV17D yellow fever vaccine. The gene calls are TRBV4-1 and TRBJ1-4; D is ambiguous. CDR3 DNA sequence: TGCGCCAGCAGCCAAGAGTGGGTTAGAGGGGAAAAACTGTTTTTT. It encodes CASSQEWVRGEKLFF.